Listed here are 2 T cell receptor beta chains from one sample, sequenced in a study of blood T cell repertoires in COVID-19. Using immunoSEQ multiplex PCR, the repertoire was profiled, and TCRdb retains in-frame clones only, with some absent. Of approximately 160,000 clones listed, around 84% are singletons. The material sequenced was PBMCs or T cells enriched from blood (not recorded which). These receptors were taken from a man in his forties or fifties who had recovered from COVID-19.

The chain joins TRBV6-5 to TRBJ1-1; D is possibly TRBD1 (6 bases). The CDR3 length is 13 residues. Trimming removed 4 bases from V and 6 bases from J, with 12 bases in between. The V gene's germline CDR1 is MNHEY and CDR2 SVGAGI. This chain's CDR3 is CASSSPTGSEAFF. In nucleotides, the CDR3 is TGTGCCAGCAGTTCCCCGACAGGTTCTGAAGCTTTCTTT.

Here the CDR3 reads CASSIDQGQGGYTF. CDR3 nucleotide sequence: TGCGCCAGCAGCATAGACCAGGGGCAGGGTGGCTACACCTTC. The rearrangement joins TRBV5-1 to TRBJ1-2; possibly TRBD1 for D (6 bases). Between the trimmed V and J ends, which lost 4 bases and 7 bases, there was a span of 17 bases. Germline loops: CDR1 SGHRS, CDR2 YFSETQ. The CDR3 is made up of 14 amino acids.